These 27 T cell receptor beta chains share one sample of origin, sequenced in a study of cytomegalovirus exposure and HLA in healthy donors. Use of 60 Vbeta and 13 Jbeta primers characterized the PCR. Using immunoSEQ multiplex PCR, the repertoire was profiled, and TCRdb retains in-frame clones only, with some absent. The table shows tens of thousands of clones, with roughly four fifths occurring only once. Sequencing input: PBMCs. These receptors all stem from a man aged 50-60 years in good health and CMV-seronegative.

The chain joins TRBV4-2 to TRBJ1-1; 7 bases are shared with TRBD1. The germline V gene encodes CDR1 LGHNA and CDR2 YNFKEQ. CDR3 size: 19 residues. V lost 0 bases and J lost 2; bases outside the gene matches: 15. The CDR3 loop is CASSQDGGQGVRRNTEAFF. CDR3 nucleotides: TGTGCCAGCAGCCAAGATGGGGGGCAGGGGGTGCGGAGAAACACTGAAGCTTTCTTT.

The chain combines TRBV5-1 with TRBJ2-3, with TRBD2 identical over 8 bases. V was clipped by 4 bases and J by 2 bases; unmatched bases: 9. Per germline, CDR1 SGHRS and CDR2 YFSETQ. The CDR3 runs to 16 residues. DNA of the CDR3: TGCGCCAGCAGCCCGGGGGGGGGTTCTTTCACAGATACGCAGTATTTT. Translating it yields CASSPGGGSFTDTQYF.

This rearrangement joins TRBV7-6 to TRBJ2-5; 8 nucleotides match TRBD2. The CDR3 has 17 residues. The junction had 10 bases not matched to a gene; V was cut back by 1 base and J by 3 bases. Looked up from germline, CDR1 is SGHVS and CDR2 is FNYEAQ. CDR3 DNA: TGTGCCAGCAGCTTAGGTCTGGGGCGGGGGGCGGAAGAGACCCAGTACTTC. Encoded protein: CASSLGLGRGAEETQYF. Looking up the rest from reference TRBV7-6 and TRBJ2-5 gives the full variable domain: GAGVSQSPRYKVTKRGQDVALRCDPISGHVSLYWYRQALGQGPEFLTYFNYEAQQDKSGLPNDRFSAERPEGSISTLTIQRTEQRDSAMYRCASSLGLGRGAEETQYFGPGTRLLVL.

The rearrangement joins TRBV19 to TRBJ2-7; a possible D gene is TRBD1 (7 bases). Germline values: CDR1 LNHDA, CDR2 SQIVND (reference sequence). The CDR3 spans 15 residues. Between the trimmed V and J ends, which lost 6 bases and 0 bases, there was a span of 15 bases. The chain's CDR3 is CASSPPGGSSYEQYF. CDR3 bases: TGTGCCAGTAGCCCGCCAGGGGGGAGCTCCTACGAGCAGTACTTC.

This chain uses TRBV6-5 with TRBJ1-2; 10 bases are a match to TRBD1. The length of the CDR3 is 13 residues. Unmatched junction bases numbered 5, after V lost 6 bases and J lost 7 bases. Per the germline V gene, CDR1 is MNHEY and CDR2 is SVGAGI. The DNA of the CDR3 is TGTGCCAGCAGCGGACAGGGGGATGTTGGCTACACCTTC. Translation: CASSGQGDVGYTF.

This chain uses TRBV9 with TRBJ1-5; TRBD1 matches at 9 bases. Germline V gene lookup returns CDR1 SGDLS and CDR2 YYNGEE. With 3 bases clipped from V and 6 bases from J, the junction kept 4 bases outside the gene matches. The CDR3 totals 14 residues. CDR3 DNA: TGTGCCAGCAGCGCTATGGACAGGGGTCAGCCCCAGCATTTT. Amino acids: CASSAMDRGQPQHF.

The chain employs TRBV18 and TRBJ2-5; 9 nucleotides match TRBD2. Germline CDR1 KGHSH, CDR2 LQKENI. The CDR3 runs 15 residues. Trimming at V came to 0 bases and at J to 4 bases, leaving 3 bases not matched to a gene. The CDR3 nucleotides read TGTGCCAGCTCACCACCCGGGACTAGCACAGAGACCCAGTACTTC. This translates into CASSPPGTSTETQYF.

The chain couples TRBV9 to TRBJ2-1; 11 bases line up with TRBD1. Germline V gives CDR1 SGDLS, CDR2 YYNGEE. V lost 1 base, J lost 4 bases, and 4 bases stayed unmatched. The CDR3 runs 16 residues. In DNA form, the CDR3 reads TGTGCCAGCAGCGTAAAAGGGACAGGGGGGTACAATGAGCAGTTCTTC. This gives the protein CASSVKGTGGYNEQFF. Drawing the rest from reference TRBV9 and TRBJ2-1, the complete variable domain is DSGVTQTPKHLITATGQRVTLRCSPRSGDLSVYWYQQSLDQGLQFLIQYYNGEERAKGNILERFSAQQFPDLHSELNLSSLELGDSALYFCASSVKGTGGYNEQFFGPGTRLTVL.

The genes are TRBV2 and TRBJ2-5, with 10 bases matching TRBD1. V was pared by 2 bases and J by 5 bases, with 5 bases of the junction left unmatched. CDR3 length: 15 residues. Germline V lookup: CDR1 SNHLY, CDR2 FYNNEI. The CDR3 loop is CASSEPGQGKETQYF. For the CDR3, the DNA is TGTGCCAGCAGTGAACCGGGACAGGGGAAGGAGACCCAGTACTTC. Full variable domain (remainder filled in from reference TRBV2 and TRBJ2-5): EPEVTQTPSHQVTQMGQEVILRCVPISNHLYFYWYRQILGQKVEFLVSFYNNEISEKSEIFDDQFSVERPDGSNFTLKIRSTKLEDSAMYFCASSEPGQGKETQYFGPGTRLLVL.

This clone was recorded a few times. The chain couples TRBV28 to TRBJ2-7; D might be TRBD2 (5 bases). The germline V and J ends were trimmed by 2 bases and 4 bases, with 6 bases remaining between them. Germline V gives CDR1 MDHEN, CDR2 SYDVKM. There are 12 residues in the CDR3. This chain's CDR3 is CASSLGGYEQYF. The CDR3 bases are TGTGCCAGCAGTTTAGGAGGTTACGAGCAGTACTTC.

Concerning this clone: This sample also contains other DNA sequences that code for the same CDR3. The chain couples TRBV9 to TRBJ2-3; 10 bases agree with TRBD2. Germline CDR1 is SGDLS and CDR2 is YYNGEE. J was trimmed by 6 bases and V by 1 base; bases with no gene match: 5. The CDR3 runs 15 residues. CDR3 in amino acids: CASSVSGGAPDTQYF. CDR3 bases: TGTGCCAGCAGCGTAAGCGGGGGGGCTCCGGATACGCAGTATTTT.

The chain employs TRBV27 and TRBJ2-2, with 12 bases lining up with TRBD2. The V gene's germline CDR1 is MNHEY and CDR2 SMNVEV (reference sequence). This CDR3 has 15 amino acids. V lost 4 bases, J lost 9 bases, and 6 bases stayed unmatched. CDR3 sequence reads: CASSSRLAGVRELFF. The CDR3 DNA sequence: TGTGCCAGCAGTTCCCGACTAGCGGGGGTCCGGGAGCTGTTTTTT.

This chain connects TRBV9 to TRBJ2-1; 10 bases map to TRBD2. Germline CDR1 SGDLS, CDR2 YYNGEE. The CDR3 runs to 16 residues. The V gene end was trimmed by 0 bases and the J gene end by 7 bases; junction bases not matched to a gene: 7. DNA for the CDR3: TGTGCCAGCAGCGTAGCCACTAGCGGGGAGGGAAATGAGCAGTTCTTC. Its translation: CASSVATSGEGNEQFF.

The CDR3 DNA is TGTGCTAGTGGTTCGGGAGGGGGTAACACTGAAGCTTTCTTT. Amino acids: CASGSGGGNTEAFF. The chain recombines TRBV12-5 with TRBJ1-1; tentatively, D is TRBD1 (6 bases). The CDR3 length is 14 residues. V shed 4 bases and J shed 2 bases, with 11 bases lying between them. CDR1 is LGHNT and CDR2 is FRNRAP in the germline V gene.

The CDR3 region is CASRQGGGNRVETQYF. CDR3 DNA: TGTGCCAGCAGACAAGGGGGAGGGAACAGGGTGGAGACCCAGTACTTC. V usage is TRBV2 and J usage is TRBJ2-5, with D perhaps matching TRBD2 (7 bases). CDR1 and CDR2 (germline): SNHLY, FYNNEI. The CDR3 is 16 residues long. Trimming took 6 bases from V and 5 from J, leaving 22 bases between them.

The gene calls are TRBV9 and TRBJ1-5; D ambiguous. V was clipped by 0 bases and J by 4 bases, with 11 bases between them. There are 15 residues in the CDR3. CDR1 is SGDLS and CDR2 is YYNGEE in the germline V gene. DNA of the CDR3: TGTGCCAGCAGCGTAGGTCCTACCGGTAATCAGCCCCAGCATTTT. This translates into CASSVGPTGNQPQHF.

The chain couples TRBV19 to TRBJ1-1, with 8 bases identical to TRBD1. V gave up 4 bases and J gave up 5 bases; unmatched junction bases: 9. This CDR3 is built from 15 residues. From germline, CDR1 is LNHDA and CDR2 SQIVND (reference sequence). The CDR3 protein is CASSKAGGLTTEAFF. CDR3 DNA: TGTGCCAGTAGTAAGGCAGGGGGCTTGACGACTGAAGCTTTCTTT.

This chain joins TRBV5-1 and TRBJ1-1; 9 bases align to TRBD1. The CDR3 is 20 amino acids. V gave up 3 bases and J gave up 0 bases; unmatched junction bases: 18. Germline CDR1 SGHRS, CDR2 YFSETQ. The CDR3 protein is CASSSERADRGDLMNTEAFF. CDR3 sequence (DNA): TGCGCCAGCAGCTCCGAAAGGGCCGACAGGGGGGATCTTATGAACACTGAAGCTTTCTTT.

The chain links TRBV5-1 to TRBJ2-7; a possible D gene is TRBD2 (7 bases). V lost 0 bases and J 2 bases, leaving 15 bases between the germline ends. The V gene's germline CDR1 is SGHRS and CDR2 YFSETQ. This CDR3 is built from 16 residues. DNA for the CDR3: TGCGCCAGCAGCTTGGCCGGGGGGCCGGGGGCCTACGAGCAGTACTTC. It yields the protein CASSLAGGPGAYEQYF.

The chain couples TRBV11-1 to TRBJ1-5; 9 bases fit TRBD1. The CDR3 spans 16 residues. The V gene's germline CDR1 is SGHAT and CDR2 FQDESV (reference sequence). Losses at the gene ends were 6 bases for V and 0 bases for J; bases not matched to a gene: 6. The CDR3 sequence: CASSGTGLYSNQPQHF. The CDR3 coding sequence is TGTGCCAGCAGTGGGACAGGGCTTTATAGCAATCAGCCCCAGCATTTT.

The V gene is TRBV27, the J gene TRBJ1-6; D unclear. Germline V gives CDR1 MNHEY, CDR2 SMNVEV (reference sequence). This CDR3 is 17 amino acids long. The V and J ends lost 1 base and 6 bases respectively, with 16 bases between them. CDR3 sequence: CASSLFPTRSLNSPLHF. CDR3 nucleotides: TGTGCCAGCAGTTTATTTCCCACCCGGAGCCTTAATTCACCCCTCCACTTT.

This clone showed up just once. The rearrangement links TRBV2 to TRBJ1-2, with D hard to call. The V end was cut by 4 bases, the J end by 7 bases, with 13 bases between. Germline CDR1 reads SNHLY; CDR2 reads FYNNEI. The CDR3 runs to 13 residues. CDR3 nucleotides: TGTGCCAGCAGTGCAAAAAGTGGAGGTGGCTACACCTTC. Its protein product is CASSAKSGGGYTF.

This clone came up once. The chain carries TRBV5-1 and TRBJ1-1; possibly TRBD1 for D (5 bases). The CDR3 totals 15 residues. The germline V gene encodes CDR1 SGHRS and CDR2 YFSETQ. The V end lost 3 bases, the J end lost 1 base, and 13 bases lay between the germline ends. For the CDR3, the DNA is TGCGCCAGCAGCTCCGGAGGGACGGGGAACACTGAAGCTTTCTTT. It codes for CASSSGGTGNTEAFF.

This clone has a handful of counts. The rearrangement joins TRBV9 to TRBJ2-3, with TRBD2 matching 9 bases. Germline lookup yields CDR1 SGDLS and CDR2 YYNGEE. V lost 3 bases to trimming and J lost 5 bases; unmatched junction nucleotides: 7. The CDR3 is 15 residues long. The CDR3 DNA follows: TGTGCCAGCAGCGGAGGCGGGACTAGCTTAGATACGCAGTATTTT. Protein product: CASSGGGTSLDTQYF.

The V gene is TRBV2, the J gene TRBJ1-1, with 7 bases identical to TRBD1. Germline V CDR1 and CDR2: SNHLY, FYNNEI. V gave up 5 bases and J gave up 1 base; unmatched junction bases: 4. CDR3 length equals 14 residues. This CDR3 reads CASSSGQTNTEAFF. The DNA for the CDR3 is TGTGCCAGCAGTTCGGGACAGACGAACACTGAAGCTTTCTTT. The entire variable domain, with the rest obtained from reference TRBV2 and TRBJ1-1, is as follows: EPEVTQTPSHQVTQMGQEVILRCVPISNHLYFYWYRQILGQKVEFLVSFYNNEISEKSEIFDDQFSVERPDGSNFTLKIRSTKLEDSAMYFCASSSGQTNTEAFFGQGTRLTVV.

This clone was observed once. This sequence joins TRBV28 and TRBJ1-3; the D is unclear. The CDR3 has 15 residues. Trimming took 7 bases from V and 3 from J, leaving 16 bases between them. CDR1 MDHEN and CDR2 SYDVKM come from the germline V gene. This CDR3 reads CASTNKKTIGNTIYF. CDR3 nucleotide sequence: TGTGCCAGCACGAACAAGAAAACAATTGGAAACACCATATATTTT.

The chain uses TRBV4-1 and TRBJ2-7, with 9 nucleotides matching TRBD1. CDR3 length: 17 amino acids. The germline gives CDR1 MGHRA, CDR2 YSYEKL. The V segment lost 4 bases and the J segment 4 bases; nucleotides outside the gene matches: 14. CDR3 coding DNA: TGCGCCAGCAGCCTTATCCCTCCGGGACAGGGACTATACGAGCAGTACTTC. It translates to CASSLIPPGQGLYEQYF.